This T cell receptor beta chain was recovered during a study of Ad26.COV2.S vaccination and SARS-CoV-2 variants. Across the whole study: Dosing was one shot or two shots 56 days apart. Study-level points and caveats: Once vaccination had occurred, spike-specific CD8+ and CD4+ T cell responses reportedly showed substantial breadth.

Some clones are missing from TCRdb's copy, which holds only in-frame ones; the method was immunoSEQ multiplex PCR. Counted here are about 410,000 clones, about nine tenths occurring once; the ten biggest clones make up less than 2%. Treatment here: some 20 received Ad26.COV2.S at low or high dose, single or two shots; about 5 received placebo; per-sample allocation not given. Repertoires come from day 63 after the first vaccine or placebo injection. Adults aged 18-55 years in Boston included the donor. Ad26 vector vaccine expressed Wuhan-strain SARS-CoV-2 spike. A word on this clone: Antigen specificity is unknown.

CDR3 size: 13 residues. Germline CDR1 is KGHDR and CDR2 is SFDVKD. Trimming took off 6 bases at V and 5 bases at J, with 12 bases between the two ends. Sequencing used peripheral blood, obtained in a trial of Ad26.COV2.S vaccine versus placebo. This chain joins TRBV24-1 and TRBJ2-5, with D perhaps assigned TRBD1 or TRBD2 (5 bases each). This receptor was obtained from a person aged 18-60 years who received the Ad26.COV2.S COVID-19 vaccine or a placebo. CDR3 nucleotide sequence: TGTGCCACCAGTCCTTGGGGGTTCGAGACCCAGTACTTC. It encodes CATSPWGFETQYF.